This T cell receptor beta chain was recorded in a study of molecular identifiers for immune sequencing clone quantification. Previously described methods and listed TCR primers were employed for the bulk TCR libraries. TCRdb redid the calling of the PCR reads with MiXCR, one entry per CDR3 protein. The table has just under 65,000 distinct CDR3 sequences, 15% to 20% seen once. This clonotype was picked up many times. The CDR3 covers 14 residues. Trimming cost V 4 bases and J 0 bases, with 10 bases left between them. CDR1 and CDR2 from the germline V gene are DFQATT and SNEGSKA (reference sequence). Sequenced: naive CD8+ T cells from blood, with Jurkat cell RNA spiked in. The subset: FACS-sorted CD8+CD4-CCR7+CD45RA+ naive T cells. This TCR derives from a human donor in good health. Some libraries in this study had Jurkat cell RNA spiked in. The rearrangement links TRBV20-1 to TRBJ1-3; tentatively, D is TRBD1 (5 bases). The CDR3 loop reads CSAIDSNSGNTIYF. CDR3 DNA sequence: TGCAGTGCTATAGACAGCAACTCTGGAAACACCATATATTTT.